This T cell receptor (beta chain) stems from a study of blood T cell repertoires in COVID-19. Using immunoSEQ multiplex PCR, the repertoire was profiled, and TCRdb retains in-frame clones only, with some absent. The data show roughly 150,000 clones, roughly 88% seen once. The ends lost 3 bases at V and 2 bases at J; junction bases unmatched: 3. This CDR3 comprises 14 residues. CDR1 and CDR2 (germline): SGHKS, YYEKEE (reference sequence). On this clone: This same CDR3 is encoded by further DNA sequences in the sample.

This chain links TRBV5-5 with TRBJ2-7; 9 nucleotides agree with TRBD1. Sequencing used peripheral blood. The TCR comes from a man older than 75 with COVID-19, enrolled during active disease. CDR3 protein: CASSWGQGTYEQYF. CDR3 bases: TGTGCCAGCAGCTGGGGACAGGGAACCTACGAGCAGTACTTC.